A selection of T cell receptor beta chains follows, all from one sample in a study of blood T cell repertoires in COVID-19. Clones were read by immunoSEQ multiplex PCR, and TCRdb kept only the in-frame ones, dropping some. Among some 160,000 clones listed, 84% were seen once. The sample taken for sequencing was peripheral blood. The source is a woman of 80 years or more with COVID-19, enrolled during active disease. The CDR3 runs from the conserved cysteine through the conserved F or W. The D gene is left open where the match is weak. Clone size appears in some rows only: once, few, many, or a class for an expanded clone.

clone_size j_call v_call d_call cdr3_aa cdr3_nt
few TRBJ2-1 TRBV25-1 . CASSFFLNEQFF TGTGCCAGCAGCTTTTTTCTCAATGAGCAGTTCTTC
. TRBJ2-6 TRBV27 . CASSLGTGITGANVLTF TGTGCCAGCAGTTTGGGAACAGGGATTACGGGGGCCAACGTCCTGACTTTC
. TRBJ2-1 TRBV5-1 . CASSLAIRNEQFF TGCGCCAGCAGCTTGGCCATTCGGAATGAGCAGTTCTTC
. TRBJ2-3 TRBV7-2 TRBD2 CASSLDLKRGADTQYF TGTGCCAGCAGCTTAGATTTGAAGCGGGGAGCAGATACGCAGTATTTT
. TRBJ1-4 TRBV5-6 TRBD1 CASSLADPRQGALEKLFF TGTGCCAGCAGCCTGGCCGATCCCCGACAGGGGGCTCTGGAAAAACTGTTTTTT
. TRBJ2-5 TRBV29-1 . CSVEQGPETQYF TGCAGCGTTGAACAGGGGCCGGAGACCCAGTACTTC
. TRBJ2-5 TRBV2 TRBD1 CASSRTGAEKETQYF TGTGCCAGCAGTCGGACAGGGGCCGAAAAAGAGACCCAGTACTTC
. TRBJ2-3 TRBV9 TRBD1 CASSSGTASTDTQYF TGTGCCAGCAGCAGTGGGACAGCTAGCACAGATACGCAGTATTTT
. TRBJ2-7 TRBV18 TRBD2 CASSPLGLAGPYEQYF TGTGCCAGCTCACCCCTGGGACTAGCGGGACCTTACGAGCAGTACTTC
. TRBJ2-1 TRBV18 TRBD2 CASSTSGSTYNEQFF TGTGCCAGCTCAACTAGCGGGAGTACCTACAATGAGCAGTTCTTC
. TRBJ1-1 TRBV15 . CATSRTAGSTEAFF TGTGCCACCAGCAGGACCGCCGGGAGCACTGAAGCTTTCTTT
. TRBJ2-7 TRBV7-6 TRBD2 CASSQGASGNTYEQYF TGTGCCAGCAGCCAAGGGGCCAGCGGGAACACCTACGAGCAGTACTTC
. TRBJ2-2 TRBV6-5 TRBD1 CASAGTGRTGELFF TGTGCCAGCGCCGGGACAGGGAGGACCGGGGAGCTGTTTTTT
once TRBJ1-2 TRBV2 TRBD1 CASLQGAIGYTF TGTGCCAGCTTACAGGGGGCAATTGGCTACACCTTC
. TRBJ1-5 TRBV3-1/TRBV3-2 . CASSLSRGGNQPQHF TGTGCCAGCAGCTTATCGCGGGGGGGGAATCAGCCCCAGCATTTT
once TRBJ2-5 TRBV6-1 . CASSEAIAVQETQYF TGTGCCAGCAGTGAAGCAATAGCGGTACAAGAGACCCAGTACTTC
. TRBJ2-1 TRBV11-2 TRBD2 CASSAPGLVYYNEQFF TGTGCCAGCAGCGCCCCGGGACTAGTCTATTACAATGAGCAGTTCTTC
. TRBJ2-2 TRBV27 . CASSLRQANTGELFF TGTGCCAGCAGTTTACGGCAGGCGAACACCGGGGAGCTGTTTTTT
. TRBJ1-4 TRBV4-3 . CASSQDSIQLSEKLFF TGCGCCAGCAGCCAAGACAGCATTCAACTAAGTGAAAAACTGTTTTTT